A single sample gave rise to the 8 T cell receptor beta chains below, sequenced in a study of CD8+ T cells in alopecia areata. RNA extraction was followed by reverse transcription into cDNA, which acted as the sequencing template. Libraries were prepared by immunoSEQ multiplex PCR; TCRdb keeps only in-frame clonotypes and omits some of them. Among some 170,000 clones, approximately 65% were seen once, and the ten largest hold about 10%. The sequencing used CD8+ T cells sorted from blood, collected at week 0. The source is a human donor with alopecia areata.

V gene TRBV4-2 combines with J gene TRBJ2-7; D may correspond to TRBD1 or TRBD2 (6 bases each). This CDR3 spans 15 amino acids. V was shortened by 2 bases and J by 4 bases, with 15 bases between the two germline ends. CDR1 and CDR2 (germline): LGHNA, YNFKEQ. CDR3 bases: TGTGCCAGCAGCCAACGCCTCGGGGGCGTTTACGAGCAGTACTTC. It codes for CASSQRLGGVYEQYF.

This chain joins TRBV13 and TRBJ2-5; a possible D gene is TRBD1 (5 bases). Germline CDR1 PRHDT, CDR2 FYEKMQ (reference sequence). Trimming removed 0 bases at V and 3 bases at J, with 8 bases between. The CDR3 loop spans 14 amino acids. The CDR3 nucleotides read TGTGCCAGCAGCTTAGGCGGACACGAAGAGACCCAGTACTTC. Its protein is CASSLGGHEETQYF.

The CDR3 reads CASSPGQGLNYGYTF. The CDR3, as DNA: TGTGCCAGCAGCCCCGGACAGGGACTAAACTATGGCTACACCTTC. This chain joins TRBV9 and TRBJ1-2, with 8 bases lining up with TRBD1. Per germline, CDR1 SGDLS and CDR2 YYNGEE. The V and J ends lost 4 bases and 2 bases, in that order; junction bases with no gene match: 7. The CDR3 extends over 15 amino acids.

The V and J genes are TRBV11-2 and TRBJ1-2; D not certain. The CDR3 is 10 amino acids. The V end lost 7 bases, the J end lost 8 bases, and 8 bases lay between the germline ends. CDR1 and CDR2 (germline): SGHAT, FQNNGV. The CDR3 DNA sequence: TGTGCCAGCAAAGGAGAGGGCTACACCTTC. Amino acid sequence: CASKGEGYTF.

The V gene is TRBV7-9, the J gene TRBJ2-2; D ambiguous. The CDR3 spans 16 residues. Germline V lookup: CDR1 SEHNR, CDR2 FQNEAQ (reference sequence). V was pared by 4 bases and J by 1 base, with 13 bases between. The CDR3 DNA follows: TGTGCCAGCAGCTCCTTAGGTGCAATGAACACCGGGGAGCTGTTTTTT. This codes for CASSSLGAMNTGELFF. Full variable domain (rest looked up from reference TRBV7-9 and TRBJ2-2): DTGVSQNPRHKITKRGQNVTFRCDPISEHNRLYWYRQTLGQGPEFLTYFQNEAQLEKSRLLSDRFSAERPKGSFSTLEIQRTEQGDSAMYLCASSSLGAMNTGELFFGEGSRLTVL.

The gene calls are TRBV5-6 and TRBJ1-2, with 7 positions matching TRBD1. Germline loops: CDR1 SGHDT, CDR2 YYEEEE. This CDR3 has 14 residues. The trim removed 10 bases at V and 2 bases at J, leaving 11 bases unmatched. CDR3 nucleotide sequence: TGTGCCTCAGCTTGGGAGGGGGCGAACTATGGCTACACCTTC. Its translation is CASAWEGANYGYTF.

This clone was observed a handful of times. This sequence joins TRBV4-1 and TRBJ2-3, with a weak D call TRBD2 (6 bases). Looked up from germline, CDR1 is MGHRA and CDR2 is YSYEKL. This CDR3 has 17 amino acids. V lost 3 bases and J lost 4, with 20 bases in between. For the CDR3, the DNA is TGCGCCAGCAGCCACCCTAAGGAGGGGAAAGGAGCAGATACGCAGTATTTT. Translation gives CASSHPKEGKGADTQYF.

This clone was recorded a few times. V gene TRBV29-1 combines with J gene TRBJ2-5; 10 nucleotides agree with TRBD2. Germline CDR1 and CDR2: SQVTM and ANQGSEA. The CDR3 length is 14 residues. With V trimmed by 4 bases and J by 4 bases, 6 bases remained unmatched. CDR3 coding DNA: TGCAGCGTTGTAGGGACTAGCGCAAGAGAGACCCAGTACTTC. It codes for CSVVGTSARETQYF. Together with reference TRBV29-1 and TRBJ2-5, the CDR3 gives the full variable domain: SAVISQKPSRDICQRGTSLTIQCQVDSQVTMMFWYRQQPGQSLTLIATANQGSEATYESGFVIDKFPISRPNLTFSTLTVSNMSPEDSSIYLCSVVGTSARETQYFGPGTRLLVL.